This passage covers 9 T cell receptor beta chains from one sample sequenced in a study of vaccination and CD4 T cells after COVID-19. Time point: late sampling 161 to 241 days after vaccination in a few convalescent patients. Each CDR3 protein gets one entry after TCRdb re-called the PCR reads with MiXCR. The table shows about 28,000 distinct CDR3 sequences, with 45% to 65% occurring only once. The sequencing used CD4+ T cells from blood, collected about 7 months after SARS-CoV-2 vaccination. These TCRs come from a human donor who had recovered from COVID-19.

The chain is built from TRBV19 and TRBJ1-5; tentatively, D is TRBD1 (5 bases). There are 14 residues in the CDR3. The V gene lost 5 bases and the J gene lost 3 bases, with 11 bases spanning the gap. Germline values: CDR1 LNHDA, CDR2 SQIVND (reference sequence). The CDR3 DNA reads as TGTGCCAGTAGTCTACAGGAGAACAATCAGCCCCAGCATTTT. Translated, it gives CASSLQENNQPQHF.

Here the CDR3 DNA reads TGTGCCAGCAGTCAACTAGTTTTCACCGAGCAGTACTTC. Its protein product is CASSQLVFTEQYF. This rearrangement joins TRBV6-1 to TRBJ2-7, with D perhaps matching TRBD2 (5 bases). The CDR3 runs to 13 residues. From germline, CDR1 is MNHNS and CDR2 SASEGT. The V gene lost 5 bases and the J gene lost 6 bases, with 14 bases spanning the gap.

The chain couples TRBV5-4 to TRBJ2-1, with D maybe TRBD2 (5 bases). Trimming removed 0 bases at V and 5 bases at J, with 9 bases between. Germline V gene data show CDR1 as SGHNT and CDR2 as YYREEE (reference sequence). This CDR3 comprises 14 residues. The CDR3 DNA follows: TGTGCCAGCAGCTTGGTTAGAGCGGACAATGAGCAGTTCTTC. It is translated as CASSLVRADNEQFF.

The chain carries TRBV15 and TRBJ2-1; D remains unclear. Germline loops: CDR1 LNHNV, CDR2 YYDKDF (reference sequence). V lost 1 base and J 7 bases, leaving 17 bases between the germline ends. The CDR3 spans 16 residues. The CDR3 here is CATSRAISTLRNEQFF. For the CDR3, the DNA is TGTGCCACCAGCAGAGCGATTAGCACCTTGCGTAATGAGCAGTTCTTC.

The rearrangement links TRBV28 to TRBJ1-5, with D tentatively TRBD1 (6 bases). The germline V and J ends were trimmed by 4 bases and 6 bases, with 16 bases remaining between them. The CDR3 sequence is 15 residues long. Germline V gene data show CDR1 as MDHEN and CDR2 as SYDVKM. CDR3 in amino acids: CASSSVAGAVQPQHF. The CDR3 DNA is TGTGCCAGCAGTTCGGTGGCGGGGGCCGTTCAGCCCCAGCATTTT.

The gene calls are TRBV28 and TRBJ2-1; TRBD1 matches 9 bases. Germline values: CDR1 MDHEN, CDR2 SYDVKM. J lost 5 bases, V lost 7 bases, and 12 bases had no gene match. The CDR3 has 16 residues. The chain's CDR3 is CASTPHTGGRNNEQFF. The CDR3 coding sequence is TGTGCCAGCACCCCCCACACAGGGGGCAGGAACAATGAGCAGTTCTTC. The full variable domain, completed using reference TRBV28 and TRBJ2-1, is DVKVTQSSRYLVKRTGEKVFLECVQDMDHENMFWYRQDPGLGLRLIYFSYDVKMKEKGDIPEGYSVSREKKERFSLILESASTNQTSMYLCASTPHTGGRNNEQFFGPGTRLTVL.

CDR3 protein: CASSEAGRETQYF. Written as DNA, the CDR3 is TGTGCCAGCAGCGAAGCGGGAAGAGAGACCCAGTACTTC. The V gene is TRBV7-3, the J gene TRBJ2-5, with 7 bases lining up with TRBD2. The CDR3 totals 13 residues. Germline CDR1 is SGHTA and CDR2 is FQGTGA. The trim removed 5 bases at V and 4 bases at J, leaving 4 bases unmatched.

V and J are TRBV19 and TRBJ1-1; D gene uncertain. The V and J ends lost 1 base and 7 bases respectively, with 10 bases between them. The CDR3 runs 13 residues. Looked up from germline, CDR1 is LNHDA and CDR2 is SQIVND (reference sequence). CDR3 in DNA: TGTGCCAGTAGTATAGGGTGGCAGTATGAAGCTTTCTTT. Translated: CASSIGWQYEAFF.

This clonotype is medium-sized (0.01 to 0.1%). The rearrangement uses TRBV7-2 and TRBJ1-5; the D is unclear. The V gene lost 7 bases and the J gene lost 6 bases, with 19 bases spanning the gap. Germline lookup yields CDR1 SGHTA and CDR2 FQGNSA. This CDR3 region has 15 residues. This chain's CDR3 is CASTRGLYDGQPQHF. The CDR3 DNA reads TGTGCCAGCACACGTGGGTTATACGACGGTCAGCCCCAGCATTTT.